Listed here are 17 T cell receptor beta chains from one sample, sequenced in a study of cytomegalovirus exposure and HLA in healthy donors. Primers for the PCR totalled 60 Vbeta and 13 Jbeta. Sequencing used immunoSEQ multiplex PCR; TCRdb keeps in-frame clones, though not all of them. The data show tens of thousands of clones, less than 80% seen once. The source material was PBMCs. All receptors derive from a woman in her thirties or forties in good health and CMV-seropositive.

This chain joins TRBV5-6 and TRBJ1-2, with a weak D call TRBD1 (6 bases). V gave up 4 bases and J gave up 3 bases, with 19 bases separating them. The CDR3 has 16 residues. The germline CDR1 and CDR2 sequences are SGHDT and YYEEEE. The CDR3 spells CASSQGSTGGYYGYTF. In nucleotides, the CDR3 is TGTGCCAGCAGCCAAGGGTCTACGGGGGGCTACTATGGCTACACCTTC.

This clone was observed a few times. The chain employs TRBV28 and TRBJ1-1; D gene ambiguous. This CDR3 contains 14 residues. Germline assignment: CDR1 MDHEN and CDR2 SYDVKM. Trimming left V 5 bases short and J 3 bases short, with 13 bases between. The CDR3, as DNA: TGTGCCAGCAGTCCCCGCAGTATCCACACTGAAGCTTTCTTT. It is translated as CASSPRSIHTEAFF. Full variable domain (remainder filled in from reference TRBV28 and TRBJ1-1): DVKVTQSSRYLVKRTGEKVFLECVQDMDHENMFWYRQDPGLGLRLIYFSYDVKMKEKGDIPEGYSVSREKKERFSLILESASTNQTSMYLCASSPRSIHTEAFFGQGTRLTVV.

The chain couples TRBV7-2 to TRBJ2-1; tentatively, D is TRBD2 (5 bases). V was shortened by 9 bases and J by 4 bases, with 16 bases between the two germline ends. Germline V CDR1 and CDR2: SGHTA, FQGNSA. The CDR3 has 14 residues. The CDR3 DNA reads TGTGCCAGTCTTACGGGGTCTTTATACAATGAGCAGTTCTTC. The encoded protein is CASLTGSLYNEQFF.

This clone was counted a single time. This chain uses TRBV19 with TRBJ2-5; TRBD2 aligns across 8 bases. Trimming removed 5 bases from V and 3 bases from J; junction bases left unmatched: 8. CDR1 and CDR2 from the germline V gene are LNHDA and SQIVND (reference sequence). This CDR3 region has 15 residues. The CDR3 sequence: CASSAGGGLEETQYF. CDR3 nucleotides: TGTGCCAGTAGTGCCGGCGGGGGGCTAGAAGAGACCCAGTACTTC.

This clone was counted a few times. The genes are TRBV27 and TRBJ2-1; 10 nucleotides agree with TRBD2. This CDR3 contains 17 residues. V shed 6 bases and J 0 bases; nucleotides not matched to a gene: 8. CDR1 and CDR2 from the germline V gene are MNHEY and SMNVEV (reference sequence). The CDR3 is CASSPFTSGVSYNEQFF. The CDR3 nucleotides are TGTGCCAGCAGCCCCTTTACTAGCGGGGTCTCCTACAATGAGCAGTTCTTC.

This chain connects TRBV18 to TRBJ2-7; 13 nucleotides match TRBD2. The CDR3 runs to 16 residues. The ends lost 0 bases at V and 3 bases at J; junction bases unmatched: 2. Germline V gene sequence: CDR1 KGHSH, CDR2 LQKENI. CDR3: CASSPPGLAGIYEQYF. The CDR3 coding sequence is TGTGCCAGCTCACCACCGGGACTAGCGGGAATCTACGAGCAGTACTTC.

A few counts support this clone. This chain joins TRBV7-2 and TRBJ1-1; TRBD1 matches at 10 bases. This CDR3 is built from 15 residues. Germline-derived CDR1 and CDR2 are SGHTA and FQGNSA. With V trimmed by 1 base and J by 11 bases, 10 bases remained unmatched. In DNA form, the CDR3 reads TGTGCCAGCAGCTTAGAGACAGGGGGCTCGTTGTGGGCTTTCTTT. Residues: CASSLETGGSLWAFF.

This rearrangement joins TRBV5-1 to TRBJ2-2; D might be TRBD1 (6 bases). Trimming removed 6 bases at V and 3 bases at J, with 18 bases between. The germline V gene encodes CDR1 SGHRS and CDR2 YFSETQ. CDR3 length: 16 residues. The chain's CDR3 is CASTDPDTGYTGELFF. As DNA, the CDR3 is TGCGCCAGCACCGATCCGGATACAGGGTACACCGGGGAGCTGTTTTTT.

The chain combines TRBV7-2 with TRBJ1-4; D gene ambiguous. The CDR3 sequence is 14 residues long. Germline CDR1 is SGHTA and CDR2 is FQGNSA. V lost 0 bases, J lost 9 bases, and 11 bases lay in between. This chain's CDR3 is CASSLARPAQKLFF. The CDR3 DNA follows: TGTGCCAGCAGCTTAGCAAGGCCAGCGCAAAAACTGTTTTTT.

The gene calls are TRBV7-7 and TRBJ2-1; D is perhaps TRBD1 (6 bases). Trimming pared 1 base from V and 5 bases from J, leaving 9 bases between. The CDR3 loop spans 14 amino acids. Germline CDR1 is SSHAT and CDR2 is FNYEAQ (reference sequence). The CDR3 is CASSLGGQNNEQFF. In nucleotides, the CDR3 is TGTGCCAGCAGCTTAGGGGGACAAAACAATGAGCAGTTCTTC.

J is TRBJ2-5 and V is TRBV7-9; D possibly corresponds to TRBD1 (5 bases). Germline CDR1 and CDR2: SEHNR and FQNEAQ (reference sequence). This CDR3 comprises 14 residues. The V end lost 2 bases, the J end lost 2 bases, and 9 bases lay between the germline ends. CDR3 coding DNA: TGTGCCAGCAGCTTATTTCAGGGACAAGAGACCCAGTACTTC. It yields the protein CASSLFQGQETQYF.

This rearrangement joins TRBV14 to TRBJ1-2; D not resolved. V dropped 1 base and J dropped 2 bases, with 8 bases sitting between them. The CDR3 is made up of 14 amino acids. Germline CDR1 reads SGHDN; CDR2 reads FVKESK. As DNA, the CDR3 is TGTGCCAGCAGCCAAGGATCGACAAACTATGGCTACACCTTC. As protein: CASSQGSTNYGYTF.

This clone has more than one count but fewer than ten. The chain has TRBV5-6 and TRBJ2-1, with TRBD2 matching 14 bases. With V trimmed by 1 base and J by 10 bases, 4 bases remained unmatched. CDR1 and CDR2 (germline): SGHDT, YYEEEE. This CDR3 has 15 residues. CDR3: CASSLRGLAGGEQFF. DNA of the CDR3: TGTGCCAGCAGCTTGCGAGGACTAGCGGGAGGAGAGCAGTTCTTC.

The rearrangement joins TRBV7-2 to TRBJ1-2; 8 bases are shared with TRBD1. The germline gives CDR1 SGHTA, CDR2 FQGNSA. Germline trimming cut 0 bases from V and 3 bases from J; bases unmatched to any gene: 0. The CDR3 contains 14 residues. In nucleotides, the CDR3 is TGTGCCAGCAGCTTAGCGGACAGGGACTATGGCTACACCTTC. Its protein is CASSLADRDYGYTF.

Here the CDR3 DNA reads TGTGCCAGCAGCTTCCTAGCGGGGGTCACAGATACGCAGTATTTT. The encoded protein is CASSFLAGVTDTQYF. The chain recombines TRBV7-3 with TRBJ2-3, with TRBD2 matching 10 bases. The J segment lost 2 bases and the V segment lost 3 bases, leaving 2 bases of the junction unmatched. Germline CDR1 reads SGHTA; CDR2 reads FQGTGA. CDR3 size: 15 residues. Full variable domain (missing parts from reference TRBV7-3 and TRBJ2-3): GAGVSQTPSNKVTEKGKYVELRCDPISGHTALYWYRQSLGQGPEFLIYFQGTGAADDSGLPNDRFFAVRPEGSVSTLKIQRTERGDSAVYLCASSFLAGVTDTQYFGPGTRLTVL.

This clone was counted between two and nine times. This rearrangement joins TRBV30 to TRBJ1-1; D might be TRBD1 (5 bases). CDR1 GTSNPN and CDR2 SVGIG come from the germline V gene (reference sequence). The CDR3 totals 13 residues. Trimming took off 4 bases at V and 0 bases at J, with 9 bases between the two ends. This CDR3 reads CAWTGNVNTEAFF. The CDR3 region has the DNA TGTGCCTGGACAGGGAATGTGAACACTGAAGCTTTCTTT.

The rearrangement links TRBV5-1 to TRBJ2-7; TRBD1 matches 7 bases. The CDR3 spans 14 residues. With V trimmed by 4 bases and J by 12 bases, 16 bases remained unmatched. Germline V gene lookup returns CDR1 SGHRS and CDR2 YFSETQ. The CDR3 reads CASSPTGQRDRRYF. The CDR3 bases are TGCGCCAGCAGCCCAACGGGACAGAGGGACCGGAGGTACTTC.